These 4 T cell receptor beta chains came from one sample sequenced in a study of cytotoxic CD8 clonotypes in ibrutinib-treated CLL. Clones were read by immunoSEQ multiplex PCR, and TCRdb kept only the in-frame ones, dropping some. The table has some 50,000 clones, 57% seen once. Sequencing was performed on PBMCs, taken after 24 months of ibrutinib treatment. These receptors came from a human donor with chronic lymphocytic leukemia.

The chain recombines TRBV7-6 with TRBJ2-5, with 8 nucleotides matching TRBD2. Germline V gene sequence: CDR1 SGHVS, CDR2 FNYEAQ. This CDR3 has 15 amino acids. Trimming at V came to 0 bases and at J to 4 bases, leaving 4 bases not matched to a gene. The CDR3 loop reads CASSLAGLGLETQYF. CDR3 nucleotide sequence: TGTGCCAGCAGCTTAGCGGGACTAGGCCTAGAGACCCAGTACTTC.

J is TRBJ1-6 and V is TRBV27; 9 nucleotides align to TRBD1. Germline assignment: CDR1 MNHEY and CDR2 SMNVEV (reference sequence). V lost 6 bases and J lost 5; bases outside the gene matches: 5. CDR3 length: 15 amino acids. The CDR3 DNA sequence: TGTGCCAGCAGCCGACAGGGGGGTCATAATTCACCCCTCCACTTT. It is translated as CASSRQGGHNSPLHF.

The chain uses TRBV6-1 and TRBJ1-4; no reliable D call. CDR1 is MNHNS and CDR2 is SASEGT in the germline V gene. The CDR3 runs to 18 residues. V shed 0 bases and J shed 1 base, with 15 bases lying between them. CDR3 in DNA: TGTGCCAGCAGTGAAGCGCCGATGGGTTCGGGAACTAATGAAAAACTGTTTTTT. Translating gives CASSEAPMGSGTNEKLFF.

The V and J genes are TRBV5-6 and TRBJ1-1, with 8 bases lining up with TRBD1. From germline, CDR1 is SGHDT and CDR2 YYEEEE. There are 16 residues in the CDR3. After removal of 0 bases from V and 11 bases from J, the junction contained 15 bases not matched to a gene. The CDR3, as DNA: TGTGCCAGCAGCTTGGTGGAGGGTCAGGGGGCTGGGCCGGCTTTCTTT. Translated: CASSLVEGQGAGPAFF. Drawing the rest from reference TRBV5-6 and TRBJ1-1, the complete variable domain is DAGVTQSPTHLIKTRGQQVTLRCSPKSGHDTVSWYQQALGQGPQFIFQYYEEEERQRGNFPDRFSGHQFPNYSSELNVNALLLGDSALYLCASSLVEGQGAGPAFFGQGTRLTVV.